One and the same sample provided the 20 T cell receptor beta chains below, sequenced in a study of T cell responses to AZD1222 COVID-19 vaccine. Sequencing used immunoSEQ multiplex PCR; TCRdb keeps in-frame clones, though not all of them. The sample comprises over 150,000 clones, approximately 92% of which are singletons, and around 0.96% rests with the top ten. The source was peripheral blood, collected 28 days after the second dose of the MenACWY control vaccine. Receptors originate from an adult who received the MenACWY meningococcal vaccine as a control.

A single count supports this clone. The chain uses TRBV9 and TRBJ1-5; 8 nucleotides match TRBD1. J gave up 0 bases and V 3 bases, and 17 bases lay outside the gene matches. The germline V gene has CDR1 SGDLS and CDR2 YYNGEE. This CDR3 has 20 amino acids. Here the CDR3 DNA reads TGTGCCAGCAGCGGATGGCTCAGGGACAGGCGATCGTATAGCAATCAGCCCCAGCATTTT. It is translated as CASSGWLRDRRSYSNQPQHF.

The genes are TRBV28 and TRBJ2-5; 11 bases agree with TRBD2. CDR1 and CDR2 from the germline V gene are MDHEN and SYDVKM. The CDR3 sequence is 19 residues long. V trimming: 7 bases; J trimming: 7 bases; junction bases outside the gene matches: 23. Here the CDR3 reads CASIPPRGLSGGAGRTQYF. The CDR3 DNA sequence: TGTGCCAGCATCCCCCCTCGGGGGCTTAGCGGGGGGGCCGGTCGGACCCAGTACTTC.

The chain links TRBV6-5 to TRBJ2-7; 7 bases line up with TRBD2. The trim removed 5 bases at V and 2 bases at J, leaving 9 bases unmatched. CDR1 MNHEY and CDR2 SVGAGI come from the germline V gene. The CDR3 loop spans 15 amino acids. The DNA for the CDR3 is TGTGCCAGCAGTAGGGAGGGCCCCTTGGCCTACGAGCAGTACTTC. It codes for CASSREGPLAYEQYF.

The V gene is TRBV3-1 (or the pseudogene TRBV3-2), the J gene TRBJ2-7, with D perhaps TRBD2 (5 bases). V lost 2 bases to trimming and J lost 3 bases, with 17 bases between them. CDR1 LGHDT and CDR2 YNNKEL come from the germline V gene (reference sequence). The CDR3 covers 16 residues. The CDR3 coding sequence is TGTGCCAGCAGCCAACGGGCTAGCATGGGCGGCTACGAGCAGTACTTC. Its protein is CASSQRASMGGYEQYF.

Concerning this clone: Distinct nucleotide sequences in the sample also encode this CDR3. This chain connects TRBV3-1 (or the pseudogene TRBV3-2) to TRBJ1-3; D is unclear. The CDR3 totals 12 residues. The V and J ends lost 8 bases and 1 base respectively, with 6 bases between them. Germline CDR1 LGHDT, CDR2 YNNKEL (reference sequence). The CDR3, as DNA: TGTGCCAGCTCGTTTTCTGGAAACACCATATATTTT. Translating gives CASSFSGNTIYF.

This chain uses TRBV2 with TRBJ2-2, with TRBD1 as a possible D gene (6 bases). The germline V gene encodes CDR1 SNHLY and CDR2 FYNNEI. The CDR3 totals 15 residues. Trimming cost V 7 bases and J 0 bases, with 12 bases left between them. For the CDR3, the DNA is TGTGCCAGCACCCCCGGACAGTCGAACACCGGGGAGCTGTTTTTT. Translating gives CASTPGQSNTGELFF.

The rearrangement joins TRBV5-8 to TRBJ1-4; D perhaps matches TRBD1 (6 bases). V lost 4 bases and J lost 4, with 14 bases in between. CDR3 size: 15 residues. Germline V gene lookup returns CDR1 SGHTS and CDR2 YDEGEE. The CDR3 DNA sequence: TGTGCCAGCAGCGCCGGGGGCACGATTAATGAAAAACTGTTTTTT. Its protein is CASSAGGTINEKLFF.

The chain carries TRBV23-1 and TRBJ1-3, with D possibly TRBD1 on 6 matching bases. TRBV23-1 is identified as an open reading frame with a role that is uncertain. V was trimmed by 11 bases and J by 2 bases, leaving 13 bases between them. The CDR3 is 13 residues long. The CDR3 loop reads CAVKGGAGNTIYF. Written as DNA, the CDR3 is TGCGCCGTGAAAGGGGGGGCTGGAAACACCATATATTTT.

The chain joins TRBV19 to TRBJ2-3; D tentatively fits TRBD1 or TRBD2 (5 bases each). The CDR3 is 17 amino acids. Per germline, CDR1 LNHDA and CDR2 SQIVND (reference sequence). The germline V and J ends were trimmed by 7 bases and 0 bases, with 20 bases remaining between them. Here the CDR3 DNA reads TGTGCCAGTACCGACAACCCGGGACCCACTAGCACAGATACGCAGTATTTT. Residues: CASTDNPGPTSTDTQYF.

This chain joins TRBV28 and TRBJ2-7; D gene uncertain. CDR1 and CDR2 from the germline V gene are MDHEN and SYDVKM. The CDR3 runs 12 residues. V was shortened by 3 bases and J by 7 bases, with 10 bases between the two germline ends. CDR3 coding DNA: TGTGCCAGCAGTTTTGACCAAGTTGAGCAGTACTTC. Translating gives CASSFDQVEQYF.

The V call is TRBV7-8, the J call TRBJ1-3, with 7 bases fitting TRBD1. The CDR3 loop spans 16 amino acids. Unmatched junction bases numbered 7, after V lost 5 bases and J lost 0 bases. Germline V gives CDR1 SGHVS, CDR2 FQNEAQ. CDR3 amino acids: CASSRQGPLSGNTIYF. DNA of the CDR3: TGTGCCAGCAGCCGACAGGGACCGCTCTCTGGAAACACCATATATTTT.

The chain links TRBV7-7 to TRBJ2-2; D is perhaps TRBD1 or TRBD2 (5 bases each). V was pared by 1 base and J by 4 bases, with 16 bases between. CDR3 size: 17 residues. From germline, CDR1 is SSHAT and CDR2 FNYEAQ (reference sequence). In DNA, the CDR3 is TGTGCCAGCAGCTTAGGCGCAGGGACCCTAGGCACCGGGGAGCTGTTTTTT. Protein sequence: CASSLGAGTLGTGELFF.

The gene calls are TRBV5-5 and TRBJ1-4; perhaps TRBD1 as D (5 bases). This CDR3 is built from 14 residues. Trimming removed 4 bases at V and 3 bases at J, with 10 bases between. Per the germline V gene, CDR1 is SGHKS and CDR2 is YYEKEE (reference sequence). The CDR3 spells CASSPRAANEKLFF. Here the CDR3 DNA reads TGTGCCAGCAGCCCCAGGGCGGCTAATGAAAAACTGTTTTTT.

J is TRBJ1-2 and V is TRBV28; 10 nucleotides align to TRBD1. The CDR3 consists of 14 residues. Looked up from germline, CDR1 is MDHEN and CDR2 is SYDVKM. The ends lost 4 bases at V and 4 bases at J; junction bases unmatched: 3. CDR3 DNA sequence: TGTGCCAGCAGTTGGACAGGGGGTGCCTATGGCTACACCTTC. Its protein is CASSWTGGAYGYTF.

CDR3 DNA: TGTGCCAGCAGCTTAGCGGTAGTGTCTAGCGGGGGGCCCTCCTACGAGCAGTACTTC. Its protein product is CASSLAVVSSGGPSYEQYF. This sequence joins TRBV7-6 and TRBJ2-7; TRBD2 matches at 11 bases. J was trimmed by 0 bases and V by 0 bases; bases with no gene match: 10. The germline CDR1 and CDR2 sequences are SGHVS and FNYEAQ. The CDR3 has 19 amino acids.

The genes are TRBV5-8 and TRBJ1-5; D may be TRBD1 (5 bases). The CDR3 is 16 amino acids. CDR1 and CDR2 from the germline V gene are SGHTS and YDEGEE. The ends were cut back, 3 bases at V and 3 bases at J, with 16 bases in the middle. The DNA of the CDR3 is TGTGCCAGCAGCTCGGGGACGAAGGTCTCCAATCAGCCCCAGCATTTT. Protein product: CASSSGTKVSNQPQHF.

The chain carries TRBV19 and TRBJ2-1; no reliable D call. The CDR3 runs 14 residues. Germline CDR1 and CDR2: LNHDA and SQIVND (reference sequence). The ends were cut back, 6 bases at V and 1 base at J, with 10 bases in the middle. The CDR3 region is CASSVATSYNEQFF. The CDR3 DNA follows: TGTGCCAGTAGCGTCGCGACATCCTACAATGAGCAGTTCTTC. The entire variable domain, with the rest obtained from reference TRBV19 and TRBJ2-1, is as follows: DGGITQSPKYLFRKEGQNVTLSCEQNLNHDAMYWYRQDPGQGLRLIYYSQIVNDFQKGDIAEGYSVSREKKESFPLTVTSAQKNPTAFYLCASSVATSYNEQFFGPGTRLTVL.

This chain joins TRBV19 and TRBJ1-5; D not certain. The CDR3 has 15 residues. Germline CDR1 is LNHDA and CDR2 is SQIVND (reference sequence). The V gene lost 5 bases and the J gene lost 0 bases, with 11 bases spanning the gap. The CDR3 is CASSLQDLSNQPQHF. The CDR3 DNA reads TGTGCCAGTAGTCTCCAGGACCTTAGCAATCAGCCCCAGCATTTT.

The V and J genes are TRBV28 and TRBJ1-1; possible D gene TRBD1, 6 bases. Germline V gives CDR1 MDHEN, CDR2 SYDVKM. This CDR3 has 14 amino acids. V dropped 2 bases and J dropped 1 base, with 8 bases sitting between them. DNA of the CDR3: TGTGCCAGCAGTTTACCGGGGGCGAACACTGAAGCTTTCTTT. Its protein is CASSLPGANTEAFF.

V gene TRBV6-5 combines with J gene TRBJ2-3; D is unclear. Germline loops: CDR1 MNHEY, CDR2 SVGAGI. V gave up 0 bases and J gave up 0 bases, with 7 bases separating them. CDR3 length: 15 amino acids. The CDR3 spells CASSYSGRSTDTQYF. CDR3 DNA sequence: TGTGCCAGCAGTTACTCGGGCCGAAGCACAGATACGCAGTATTTT.